Listed below are T cell receptor beta chains from one sample, sequenced in a study of T-cell reconstitution after alpha-beta-depleted transplantation in children. TCRdb re-called the PCR reads through MiXCR, storing one row per CDR3 protein. The sample includes some 840,000 distinct CDR3 sequences, 16% of them seen just once. Sequenced material: PBMCs, mostly from graft donor cells, taken 360 days after TCRalphabeta/CD19-depleted stem cell transplant. These receptors were taken from a male patient younger than 18 who had a stem cell transplant for acute lymphoblastic leukemia, so the T cells may come from the graft donor. CDR3s include the opening cysteine and the closing phenylalanine or tryptophan. Each record gives: CDR3 protein, V gene.

CDR3 protein: CASSTRQGGTDTQYF
V gene: TRBV4-1

CDR3 protein: CASSRTSGTNPNYGFF
V gene: TRBV6-1

CDR3 protein: CATSDRDRGTVSSYNEQFF
V gene: TRBV24-1

CDR3 protein: CASRLAGGPDTQYF
V gene: TRBV2

CDR3 protein: CASSSLYGGSNQPQHF
V gene: TRBV12-3/TRBV12-4

CDR3 protein: CASSSIAGVRNEQYF
V gene: TRBV7-9

CDR3 protein: CAISEGGTVQETQYF
V gene: TRBV10-3

CDR3 protein: CASSLRVRTYEQYF
V gene: TRBV11-2

CDR3 protein: CASSQLGINYEQYF
V gene: TRBV14

CDR3 protein: CASSQKMGLAGAVRETQYF
V gene: TRBV4-1

CDR3 protein: CASSLGQGNNEQFF
V gene: TRBV12-3/TRBV12-4

CDR3 protein: CASSWGLTSEQYF
V gene: TRBV5-4

CDR3 protein: CASSLARGIGAFF
V gene: TRBV5-6

CDR3 protein: CASRVRQGRYQPQHF
V gene: TRBV27

CDR3 protein: CASSPEAPTGTDTQYF
V gene: TRBV2

CDR3 protein: CASSLTTGTSTDTQYF
V gene: TRBV5-5

CDR3 protein: CSARPMGLVDNEQFF
V gene: TRBV20-1

CDR3 protein: CSVTGRVYEQYF
V gene: TRBV29-1

CDR3 protein: CASSDLRPTYEQYF
V gene: TRBV7-8

CDR3 protein: CASSRRGTDNEQFF
V gene: TRBV3-1

CDR3 protein: CSVEELAGGPGPTDTQYF
V gene: TRBV29-1

CDR3 protein: CASSVDLAEETQYF
V gene: TRBV9

CDR3 protein: CASSYYPLTGNEQYF
V gene: TRBV5-1

CDR3 protein: CASSLLAGGPALTDTQYF
V gene: TRBV12-3/TRBV12-4

CDR3 protein: CASSPPGTGGSPLHF
V gene: TRBV5-1

CDR3 protein: CAISEPLAGGRAETQYF
V gene: TRBV10-3

CDR3 protein: CASSPILAGDNEQYF
V gene: TRBV18

CDR3 protein: CASSFITSGSTDTQYF
V gene: TRBV7-6

CDR3 protein: CASSQPGGISYEQYF
V gene: TRBV4-1

CDR3 protein: CATSDPPGLAATDTQYF
V gene: TRBV24-1

CDR3 protein: CASSRTGRVRNEQYF
V gene: TRBV27

CDR3 protein: CASSLPQRELFF
V gene: TRBV5-1

CDR3 protein: CATSRRTSGKVWYNEQFF
V gene: TRBV15

CDR3 protein: CASSLRLAGGPQQFF
V gene: TRBV7-6

CDR3 protein: CASSRDRGREKLFF
V gene: TRBV12-3/TRBV12-4